The 16 T cell receptor beta chains below were found in one sample sequenced in a study of metastatic and nonmetastatic thyroid tumors. Until they underwent thyroid surgery, no patient had received any treatment. Via MiXCR, TCRdb re-called the PCR reads. The sample records some 25,000 clones, about an eighth being singletons. Material for sequencing was blood. These receptors were obtained from a female donor with papillary thyroid cancer or a benign thyroid nodule (not recorded which). Some clones in this sample may be carry-over from other donors' samples.

Ten or more counts support this clone. This chain links TRBV29-1 with TRBJ2-3, with 8 bases fitting TRBD1. Germline loops: CDR1 SQVTM, CDR2 ANQGSEA. The CDR3 extends over 14 amino acids. V lost 4 bases to trimming and J lost 2 bases; unmatched junction nucleotides: 5. CDR3 amino acids: CSVGRGQTTDTQYF. CDR3 coding DNA: TGCAGCGTTGGCAGGGGGCAAACCACAGATACGCAGTATTTT.

This clone was observed at least ten times. This may stem from a read error, because a much larger clone lies one nucleotide away. The V call is TRBV7-8, the J call TRBJ2-7; 12 nucleotides line up with TRBD2. V shed 0 bases, J shed 6 bases, and the junction held 12 bases outside the gene matches. The length of the CDR3 is 18 residues. Germline V lookup: CDR1 SGHVS, CDR2 FQNEAQ. For the CDR3, the DNA is TGTGCCAGCAGCTTAGCTACCCTGACTAGCGGGAGTGTCTGCGAGCAGTACTTC. It yields the protein CASSLATLTSGSVCEQYF.

This clone was found many times. CDR3 in amino acids: CASSQVDMLSYNEQFF. In DNA form, the CDR3 reads TGCGCCAGCAGCCAAGTTGACATGCTCTCCTACAATGAGCAGTTCTTC. The chain couples TRBV4-1 to TRBJ2-1, with D hard to call. Trimming cost V 1 base and J 0 bases, with 10 bases left between them. CDR1 is MGHRA and CDR2 is YSYEKL in the germline V gene. This CDR3 region has 16 residues.

This clone showed up many times. The chain links TRBV4-1 to TRBJ1-2; the D gene is possibly TRBD1 (6 bases). Trimming removed 0 bases at V and 1 base at J, with 12 bases between. Looked up from germline, CDR1 is MGHRA and CDR2 is YSYEKL. The CDR3 length is 16 residues. CDR3 residues: CASSQDLGGINYGYTF. The CDR3 region has the DNA TGCGCCAGCAGCCAAGATCTCGGGGGCATTAACTATGGCTACACCTTC.

Many counts were recorded for this clone. This chain links TRBV20-1 with TRBJ2-3, with TRBD2 matching over 7 bases. V gave up 3 bases and J gave up 3 bases; unmatched junction bases: 6. Looked up from germline, CDR1 is DFQATT and CDR2 is SNEGSKA (reference sequence). This CDR3 is built from 14 residues. CDR3 residues: CSARDNSGTDTQYF. DNA for the CDR3: TGCAGTGCTAGGGATAATAGCGGGACAGATACGCAGTATTTT.

This clone is medium-sized by share. This chain uses TRBV12-3 or TRBV12-4 with TRBJ1-5; possibly TRBD1 for D (5 bases). Trimming took off 5 bases at V and 7 bases at J, with 12 bases between the two ends. The CDR3 has 13 amino acids. The chain's CDR3 is CASSPRVGQPQHF. The CDR3 region has the DNA TGTGCCAGCAGTCCCAGGGTTGGGCAGCCCCAGCATTTT.

This clone was detected ten times or more. The rearrangement uses TRBV27 and TRBJ2-3; D ambiguous. Germline V CDR1 and CDR2: MNHEY, SMNVEV (reference sequence). With 7 bases removed from V and 2 bases from J, the gap between germline ends came to 19 bases. The CDR3 loop spans 16 amino acids. In nucleotides, the CDR3 is TGTGCCAGCACCAATCGAGTTTTAATGGCCACAGATACGCAGTATTTT. Residues: CASTNRVLMATDTQYF.

There are many counts of this clone. This chain connects TRBV7-8 to TRBJ2-7; D unresolved. This CDR3 has 14 amino acids. The germline V gene encodes CDR1 SGHVS and CDR2 FQNEAQ. Trimming took off 3 bases at V and 0 bases at J, with 9 bases between the two ends. The CDR3 nucleotides read TGTGCCAGCAGCTTTGCCCAAAGCTCCTACGAGCAGTACTTC. This encodes CASSFAQSSYEQYF.

This clone was recorded at least ten times. The CDR3: CSASEGYGYTF. The CDR3, as DNA: TGCAGTGCTAGCGAAGGTTATGGCTACACCTTC. The J gene is TRBJ1-2, the V gene TRBV20-1; D is unresolved. Trimming shortened V by 3 bases and J by 5 bases, and 7 bases separated the two germline ends. Germline lookup yields CDR1 DFQATT and CDR2 SNEGSKA (reference sequence). The CDR3 is 11 amino acids.

This clone has a count of ten or more. The chain uses TRBV7-9 and TRBJ2-7; D is ambiguous. The CDR3 is made up of 11 amino acids. V was pared by 4 bases and J by 6 bases, with 7 bases between. Germline CDR1 reads SEHNR; CDR2 reads FQNEAQ (reference sequence). The CDR3 coding sequence is TGTGCCAGCAGCTCGATGGGCGAGCAGTACTTC. Its protein product is CASSSMGEQYF.

This clone appeared many times. The same CDR3 is also encoded by other DNA sequences in this sample. The chain has TRBV5-6 and TRBJ2-1; 7 bases line up with TRBD1. V gave up 5 bases and J gave up 0 bases; unmatched junction bases: 5. The CDR3 totals 15 residues. Germline V lookup: CDR1 SGHDT, CDR2 YYEEEE. The CDR3 sequence is CASSFDRDSYNEQFF. The CDR3 nucleotides read TGTGCCAGCAGTTTCGACAGGGACTCCTACAATGAGCAGTTCTTC.

This clone was detected ten times or more. A clone one base away is much larger, so this may be a read error. The chain carries TRBV18 and TRBJ1-4, with D perhaps matching TRBD1 (5 bases). The CDR3 totals 13 residues. Germline V gene data show CDR1 as KGHSH and CDR2 as LQKENI. CDR3 bases: TGTGCCAGCCAGGACACTCGTAATGAAAAACCGTTTTTT. This encodes CASQDTRNEKPFF.

This clone has a count of ten or more. A much bigger clone sits one base away, suggesting this may be a read error. The V call is TRBV6-1, the J call TRBJ2-5; 11 positions agree with TRBD2. V gave up 3 bases and J gave up 5 bases; unmatched junction bases: 5. This CDR3 region has 15 residues. Germline-derived CDR1 and CDR2 are MNHNS and SASEGT. The CDR3 region has the DNA TGTGCCAGCAGTGACTGGGCTAGCGGGAGGGAGACCCAGTACTTC. Translated, it gives CASSDWASGRETQYF.

This clone was observed many times. This chain uses TRBV27 with TRBJ2-3, with no clear D. Trimming removed 4 bases from V and 3 bases from J, with 14 bases in between. CDR1 and CDR2 from the germline V gene are MNHEY and SMNVEV (reference sequence). This CDR3 is 15 amino acids long. CDR3: CASSSFLTATDTQYF. The CDR3 DNA reads TGTGCCAGCAGTTCGTTCCTTACCGCTACAGATACGCAGTATTTT.

The chain employs TRBV4-2 and TRBJ2-5, with a possible D match to TRBD2 (5 bases). This CDR3 spans 16 amino acids. Germline V gene lookup returns CDR1 LGHNA and CDR2 YNFKEQ. The V end lost 0 bases, the J end lost 4 bases, and 15 bases lay between the germline ends. CDR3 in amino acids: CASSQDYAATIETQYF. The CDR3 DNA sequence: TGTGCCAGCAGCCAAGATTATGCAGCGACTATAGAGACCCAGTACTTC.

This clone has at least ten counts. The chain is built from TRBV28 and TRBJ2-3, with 10 bases matching TRBD1. The V segment lost 6 bases and the J segment 4 bases; nucleotides outside the gene matches: 16. Germline CDR1 MDHEN, CDR2 SYDVKM. The CDR3 covers 18 residues. Written as DNA, the CDR3 is TGTGCCAGCAGAGTACAGACAGGGGGCGCGATTATTTCAGATACGCAGTATTTT. It encodes CASRVQTGGAIISDTQYF.